The present T cell receptor beta chain was sequenced within a study of blood T cell repertoires in COVID-19. Study details: In each case, the material was cDNA or gDNA derived from T cells, B-cell-depleted T cells, or PBMCs.

CDR1 and CDR2 (germline): SGDLS, YYNGEE. V was cut by 0 bases and J by 2 bases, with 13 bases left in between. The CDR3 contains 16 residues. Recovery among Cohort 3 donors was established by two negative PCRs, clearance, or symptom resolution. Here immunoSEQ multiplex PCR was the method, and the copy in TCRdb shows in-frame clones only, minus some. Of roughly 400,000 clones listed, over 85% are singletons. The TCR originated in a woman aged 25-40 years who had recovered from COVID-19. The sequenced sample was PBMCs or T cells enriched from blood (not recorded which). The V call is TRBV9, the J call TRBJ2-3, with D tentatively TRBD2 (6 bases). In nucleotides, the CDR3 is TGTGCCAGCAGCGTAGAAGGAGGGCATAACACAGATACGCAGTATTTT. Translation gives CASSVEGGHNTDTQYF.